This TCR beta chain was sequenced for a study of cytomegalovirus exposure and HLA in healthy donors. Study-wide findings and caveats: In a later analysis, HLA-C alleles had the fewest associated TCRs, DRB1 alleles the most. A later analysis linked a missense variant in DCLRE1C to the trimming of TCR beta V and J genes. The authors confirmed in vitro that three CMV-associated chains were specific for CMV antigens. In an earlier analysis, in roughly 580 donors, most V segments appeared productive either ~87% or ~30% of the time.

PCR was performed using 60 Vbeta and 13 Jbeta primers. Assay used: immunoSEQ multiplex PCR; TCRdb lists only in-frame clones, some missing. The sample consists of roughly 84,000 clones, less than 80% of them appearing once. This clone appeared a few times. Its antigen is currently unknown. V trimming: 4 bases; J trimming: 0 bases; junction bases outside the gene matches: 2. Germline CDR1 and CDR2: SGHVS and FQNEAQ. This CDR3 has 14 amino acids. The J gene is TRBJ1-1, the V gene TRBV7-8; 7 bases fit TRBD1. The specimen was PBMCs. This TCR was sampled from a human donor in good health. The CDR3 sequence is CASSWGQMNTEAFF. CDR3 in DNA: TGTGCCAGCAGCTGGGGACAGATGAACACTGAAGCTTTCTTT.